What follows are 32 T cell receptor beta chains derived from one specimen sequenced in a study of cytomegalovirus exposure and HLA in healthy donors. The PCR made use of 60 Vbeta and 13 Jbeta primers. Repertoires were generated with immunoSEQ multiplex PCR, while TCRdb's copy carries only in-frame clones and drops some. Found here are 130,000 or so clones, 8.5% of them singletons; the top ten hold approximately 5%. Sequenced: PBMCs. The receptors derive from a man aged 40-49 years in good health and CMV-seronegative.

The chain links TRBV15 to TRBJ2-4; D unresolved. Germline CDR1 reads LNHNV; CDR2 reads YYDKDF (reference sequence). The CDR3 is 14 residues long. The V end lost 3 bases, the J end lost 0 bases, and 6 bases lay between the germline ends. This CDR3 is CATSSFIAKNIQYF. CDR3 DNA: TGTGCCACCAGCAGTTTCATAGCCAAAAACATTCAGTACTTC.

This clone showed up just a few times. This sequence joins TRBV2 and TRBJ2-2, with 7 bases fitting TRBD2. In germline, CDR1 is SNHLY, CDR2 FYNNEI. The ends lost 7 bases at V and 5 bases at J; junction bases unmatched: 13. This CDR3 spans 16 amino acids. This CDR3 is CASMGSGAGWTGELFF. CDR3 DNA sequence: TGTGCCAGCATGGGAAGCGGGGCTGGGTGGACCGGGGAGCTGTTTTTT. Full variable domain (missing parts from reference TRBV2 and TRBJ2-2): EPEVTQTPSHQVTQMGQEVILRCVPISNHLYFYWYRQILGQKVEFLVSFYNNEISEKSEIFDDQFSVERPDGSNFTLKIRSTKLEDSAMYFCASMGSGAGWTGELFFGEGSRLTVL.

The sample holds a few counts of this clone. The chain couples TRBV9 to TRBJ1-2, with no clear D. This CDR3 spans 12 amino acids. CDR1 is SGDLS, CDR2 YYNGEE, per germline. V lost 6 bases to trimming and J lost 8 bases, with 14 bases between them. For the CDR3, the DNA is TGTGCCAGCAACCGGCGGGGAGGAGGCTACACCTTC. Protein: CASNRRGGGYTF.

V is TRBV19 and J is TRBJ1-2; 7 bases map to TRBD1. Germline loops: CDR1 LNHDA, CDR2 SQIVND (reference sequence). This CDR3 has 14 residues. V lost 6 bases to trimming and J lost 3 bases; unmatched junction nucleotides: 7. CDR3 bases: TGTGCCAGTAGGGGACAGAATGAGCACTATGGCTACACCTTC. Translating it yields CASRGQNEHYGYTF.

The chain uses TRBV7-6 and TRBJ2-5, with 9 bases lining up with TRBD2. With 7 bases clipped from V and 4 bases from J, the junction kept 19 bases outside the gene matches. This CDR3 spans 18 amino acids. Germline CDR1 reads SGHVS; CDR2 reads FNYEAQ. CDR3 amino acids: CASTSVVAGASTTETQYF. In DNA form, the CDR3 reads TGTGCCAGCACCTCGGTGGTAGCGGGGGCATCGACAACAGAGACCCAGTACTTC.

This clone has just a few counts. The J gene is TRBJ2-3, the V gene TRBV27; 8 nucleotides align to TRBD2. CDR1 and CDR2 (germline): MNHEY, SMNVEV (reference sequence). The ends lost 5 bases at V and 6 bases at J; junction bases unmatched: 10. The CDR3 runs 15 residues. Here the CDR3 DNA reads TGTGCCAGCAGTCCCCTCGGGGGGGGCCCGGATACGCAGTATTTT. Protein product: CASSPLGGGPDTQYF.

This clone was seen a few times. This chain connects TRBV15 to TRBJ2-2; maybe TRBD2 (7 bases). Germline-derived CDR1 and CDR2 are LNHNV and YYDKDF (reference sequence). The CDR3 spans 15 residues. V lost 8 bases, J lost 6 bases, and 19 bases lay in between. CDR3 sequence reads: CATAMGGAPAGELFF. The CDR3 DNA sequence: TGTGCCACCGCCATGGGGGGGGCCCCCGCCGGGGAGCTGTTTTTT. Based on the CDR3 plus reference TRBV15 and TRBJ2-2, the full variable domain is DAMVIQNPRYQVTQFGKPVTLSCSQTLNHNVMYWYQQKSSQAPKLLFHYYDKDFNNEADTPDNFQSRRPNTSFCFLDIRSPGLGDTAMYLCATAMGGAPAGELFFGEGSRLTVL.

The V call is TRBV6-5, the J call TRBJ2-1; possible D gene TRBD1, 6 bases. The CDR3 has 15 residues. V shed 0 bases and J shed 4 bases, with 10 bases lying between them. Per germline, CDR1 MNHEY and CDR2 SVGAGI. CDR3 bases: TGTGCCAGCAGTTACTCAGGGGGTTGGTACAATGAGCAGTTCTTC. This translates into CASSYSGGWYNEQFF.

In this sample, this clone turned up a few times. The rearrangement links TRBV4-1 to TRBJ2-2; 10 nucleotides line up with TRBD2. The V segment lost 2 bases and the J segment 7 bases; nucleotides outside the gene matches: 4. Germline V gene sequence: CDR1 MGHRA, CDR2 YSYEKL. The CDR3 sequence is 15 residues long. CDR3 in amino acids: CASSQSGGANGELFF. DNA for the CDR3: TGCGCCAGCAGCCAAAGCGGGGGGGCCAACGGGGAGCTGTTTTTT.

This clone has only a few counts. The sample has other DNA sequences that encode this CDR3 too. The chain carries TRBV7-8 and TRBJ2-3, with D maybe TRBD2 (5 bases). This CDR3 is built from 13 residues. V was pared by 5 bases and J by 4 bases, with 10 bases between. Germline V lookup: CDR1 SGHVS, CDR2 FQNEAQ. The CDR3 sequence: CASSPPRADTQYF. As DNA, the CDR3 is TGTGCCAGCAGCCCTCCGAGGGCAGATACGCAGTATTTT.

The J gene is TRBJ2-3, the V gene TRBV7-9; a weak D match, TRBD1 (5 bases). Per the germline V gene, CDR1 is SEHNR and CDR2 is FQNEAQ (reference sequence). Trimming pared 1 base from V and 7 bases from J, leaving 12 bases between. CDR3 length: 14 residues. CDR3 region: CASSLGSNRNTQYF. CDR3 nucleotide sequence: TGTGCCAGCAGCTTAGGGTCTAACAGGAATACGCAGTATTTT.

This clone showed up just a few times. One end of the junction is discordant with germline, which a read error may explain. The chain joins TRBV15 to TRBJ1-5, with 7 bases matching TRBD1. Germline lookup yields CDR1 LNHNV and CDR2 YYDKDF (reference sequence). This CDR3 is built from 14 residues. The CDR3 sequence is CATSRDRVRQPQHF. The CDR3 DNA sequence: TGTGCCACCAGCCGAGACAGGGTCCGGCAGCCCCAGCATTTT.

The chain combines TRBV27 with TRBJ1-1; 7 bases are a match to TRBD1. Trimming removed 8 bases from V and 5 bases from J; junction bases left unmatched: 8. Per the germline V gene, CDR1 is MNHEY and CDR2 is SMNVEV (reference sequence). The CDR3 totals 13 residues. The CDR3 spells CASSPGQLTEAFF. The DNA for the CDR3 is TGTGCCAGCTCCCCGGGACAGCTGACTGAAGCTTTCTTT.

V gene TRBV15 combines with J gene TRBJ2-1; 9 bases line up with TRBD2. The J segment lost 13 bases and the V segment lost 1 base, leaving 11 bases of the junction unmatched. Germline loops: CDR1 LNHNV, CDR2 YYDKDF (reference sequence). The CDR3 is 15 amino acids. CDR3 protein: CATSRGAGGQETQFF. In DNA form, the CDR3 reads TGTGCCACCAGCAGAGGAGCGGGGGGCCAAGAGACCCAGTTCTTC.

This clone was counted between two and nine times. The chain uses TRBV7-2 and TRBJ2-4; 8 bases align to TRBD1. CDR3 size: 15 residues. Germline CDR1 is SGHTA and CDR2 is FQGNSA. With 1 base clipped from V and 1 base from J, the junction kept 0 bases outside the gene matches. CDR3 DNA sequence: TGTGCCAGCAGCTTAGACAGGGGGGCCAAAAACATTCAGTACTTC. As protein: CASSLDRGAKNIQYF.

This clone turned up a few times. The J gene is TRBJ2-2, the V gene TRBV5-1; D uncertain. The CDR3 covers 13 residues. The V gene's germline CDR1 is SGHRS and CDR2 YFSETQ. V lost 0 bases and J lost 6, with 6 bases in between. This CDR3 is CASSLVLSGELFF. For the CDR3, the DNA is TGCGCCAGCAGCTTGGTGTTATCCGGGGAGCTGTTTTTT.

The chain couples TRBV29-1 to TRBJ1-1, with 7 bases identical to TRBD1. Germline V gene data show CDR1 as SQVTM and CDR2 as ANQGSEA. V shed 7 bases, J shed 9 bases, and the junction held 5 bases outside the gene matches. The CDR3 is 10 amino acids. The CDR3 coding sequence is TGCAGCGCCATACAGGGGAAAGCTTTCTTT. Amino acid sequence: CSAIQGKAFF.

This chain connects TRBV6-5 to TRBJ2-1; 7 positions match TRBD2. CDR1 MNHEY and CDR2 SVGAGI come from the germline V gene. The ends lost 6 bases at V and 0 bases at J; junction bases unmatched: 5. The CDR3 length is 15 residues. The CDR3 nucleotides are TGTGCCAGCAGGGGGGGGATGAGCTCCTACAATGAGCAGTTCTTC. This translates into CASRGGMSSYNEQFF.

In this sample, this clone turned up a few times. The V call is TRBV5-4, the J call TRBJ1-4; D might be TRBD1 (6 bases). The CDR3 covers 15 residues. Trimming pared 4 bases from V and 7 bases from J, leaving 17 bases between. CDR1 SGHNT and CDR2 YYREEE come from the germline V gene (reference sequence). The CDR3 coding sequence is TGTGCCAGCAGCCGGAGCCAGGGGCTGGGTGAAAAACTGTTTTTT. Its translation: CASSRSQGLGEKLFF. Full variable domain (remainder filled in from reference TRBV5-4 and TRBJ1-4): ETGVTQSPTHLIKTRGQQVTLRCSSQSGHNTVSWYQQALGQGPQFIFQYYREEENGRGNFPPRFSGLQFPNYSSELNVNALELDDSALYLCASSRSQGLGEKLFFGSGTQLSVL.

This clone occurred a few times. V gene TRBV9 combines with J gene TRBJ1-6, with a possible D match to TRBD1 (6 bases). The germline V gene has CDR1 SGDLS and CDR2 YYNGEE. The CDR3 spans 15 residues. Trimming removed 0 bases at V and 8 bases at J, with 12 bases between. The CDR3 DNA reads TGTGCCAGCAGCGTAGGGGACACCTCCTATTCACCCCTCCACTTT. Encoded protein: CASSVGDTSYSPLHF. Full variable domain (missing parts from reference TRBV9 and TRBJ1-6): DSGVTQTPKHLITATGQRVTLRCSPRSGDLSVYWYQQSLDQGLQFLIQYYNGEERAKGNILERFSAQQFPDLHSELNLSSLELGDSALYFCASSVGDTSYSPLHFGNGTRLTVT.

The gene calls are TRBV5-4 and TRBJ2-1; D perhaps matches TRBD2 (7 bases). V lost 3 bases and J lost 4, with 17 bases in between. The V gene's germline CDR1 is SGHNT and CDR2 YYREEE (reference sequence). The CDR3 has 16 residues. CDR3 DNA: TGTGCCAGCAGCTCCCAAGGGGGGGCCCTATACAATGAGCAGTTCTTC. As protein: CASSSQGGALYNEQFF.

The V gene is TRBV19, the J gene TRBJ2-1, with D uncertain. The V end lost 5 bases, the J end lost 1 base, and 9 bases lay between the germline ends. Germline V gives CDR1 LNHDA, CDR2 SQIVND (reference sequence). The CDR3 has 14 amino acids. CDR3 sequence (DNA): TGTGCCAGTAGTTTCGCAGGTTCCTACAATGAGCAGTTCTTC. Residues: CASSFAGSYNEQFF. The variable domain in full, with the rest retrieved from reference TRBV19 and TRBJ2-1, is DGGITQSPKYLFRKEGQNVTLSCEQNLNHDAMYWYRQDPGQGLRLIYYSQIVNDFQKGDIAEGYSVSREKKESFPLTVTSAQKNPTAFYLCASSFAGSYNEQFFGPGTRLTVL.

The V call is TRBV5-1, the J call TRBJ2-1, with no clear D. V was shortened by 1 base and J by 0 bases, with 14 bases between the two germline ends. Germline loops: CDR1 SGHRS, CDR2 YFSETQ. The CDR3 is made up of 17 amino acids. CDR3 in DNA: TGCGCCAGCAGCTTGTTGTCACTTTTGAGCTCCTACAATGAGCAGTTCTTC. Amino acids: CASSLLSLLSSYNEQFF.

In its sample, this clone was seen a few times. V is TRBV7-2 and J is TRBJ1-1; TRBD1 might be the D (5 bases). Per the germline V gene, CDR1 is SGHTA and CDR2 is FQGNSA. With 4 bases removed from V and 3 bases from J, the gap between germline ends came to 15 bases. The CDR3 covers 15 residues. The CDR3 sequence is CASSSGWVADTEAFF. DNA of the CDR3: TGTGCCAGCAGCTCAGGGTGGGTAGCCGACACTGAAGCTTTCTTT.

This clone turned up a few times. Germline and junction disagree at one end, which may indicate a read error. The V and J genes are TRBV7-8 and TRBJ1-2; unclear D gene. This CDR3 is built from 14 residues. Germline loops: CDR1 SGHVS, CDR2 FQNEAQ. DNA for the CDR3: TGTGCCAGCAGCTCCGGCGGGGTATCCTATGGCCACACCTTC. It translates to CASSSGGVSYGHTF.

This clone was recorded a few times. V is TRBV27 and J is TRBJ1-1; D is uncertain. This CDR3 has 13 amino acids. V dropped 4 bases and J dropped 0 bases, with 6 bases sitting between them. Germline V gives CDR1 MNHEY, CDR2 SMNVEV (reference sequence). CDR3 bases: TGTGCCAGCAGTTACAAGTTGAACACTGAAGCTTTCTTT. Translated, it gives CASSYKLNTEAFF.

This clone was seen a few times. The chain links TRBV27 to TRBJ2-1, with 8 nucleotides matching TRBD2. Per the germline V gene, CDR1 is MNHEY and CDR2 is SMNVEV (reference sequence). Trimming removed 4 bases from V and 4 bases from J; junction bases left unmatched: 9. CDR3 length: 16 amino acids. CDR3: CASSSPFRGGYNEQFF. In DNA form, the CDR3 reads TGTGCCAGCAGTTCCCCTTTCCGGGGGGGATACAATGAGCAGTTCTTC.

This clone appeared a few times. V and J are TRBV29-1 and TRBJ2-1; 8 nucleotides line up with TRBD1. After removal of 5 bases from V and 3 bases from J, the junction contained 9 bases not matched to a gene. Germline CDR1 SQVTM, CDR2 ANQGSEA. The CDR3 is 15 amino acids. The CDR3 region has the DNA TGCAGCGTTAGGCGTACAGGGGGGTACTACAATGAGCAGTTCTTC. Protein sequence: CSVRRTGGYYNEQFF.

A few counts support this clone. V usage is TRBV28 and J usage is TRBJ2-7; D is undetermined. This CDR3 has 13 residues. In germline, CDR1 is MDHEN, CDR2 SYDVKM. With 2 bases removed from V and 2 bases from J, the gap between germline ends came to 7 bases. The CDR3 region has the DNA TGTGCCAGCAGTTTAGCCAGTACCTACGAGCAGTACTTC. This sequence encodes CASSLASTYEQYF.

This CDR3 reads CASSSPSGDRPYNEQFF. In DNA form, the CDR3 reads TGTGCCAGCAGCTCGCCCTCGGGGGACCGCCCTTACAATGAGCAGTTCTTC. The J gene is TRBJ2-1, the V gene TRBV11-3; TRBD2 is a possible D gene (6 bases). The CDR3 is made up of 17 amino acids. Germline CDR1 and CDR2: SGHNT and YENEEA. The V end was cut by 4 bases, the J end by 4 bases, with 20 bases between. Supplemented by reference TRBV11-3 and TRBJ2-1, the full variable domain reads EAGVVQSPRYKIIEKKQPVAFWCNPISGHNTLYWYLQNLGQGPELLIRYENEEAVDDSQLPKDRFSAERLKGVDSTLKIQPAELGDSAVYLCASSSPSGDRPYNEQFFGPGTRLTVL.

The chain couples TRBV19 to TRBJ1-2, with D uncertain. Per germline, CDR1 LNHDA and CDR2 SQIVND (reference sequence). Trimming cost V 1 base and J 5 bases, with 17 bases left between them. CDR3 length equals 16 residues. CDR3 residues: CASSIGGGNVRYGYTF. In DNA, the CDR3 is TGTGCCAGTAGTATAGGAGGAGGCAACGTGAGGTATGGCTACACCTTC.

This clone showed up just a few times. This chain links TRBV4-2 with TRBJ2-5; D call uncertain. This CDR3 is built from 13 residues. The V and J ends lost 4 bases and 4 bases respectively, with 10 bases between them. Germline V gene sequence: CDR1 LGHNA, CDR2 YNFKEQ. DNA of the CDR3: TGTGCCAGCAGCCTGGCGGCTGGAGAGACCCAGTACTTC. Translating it yields CASSLAAGETQYF.